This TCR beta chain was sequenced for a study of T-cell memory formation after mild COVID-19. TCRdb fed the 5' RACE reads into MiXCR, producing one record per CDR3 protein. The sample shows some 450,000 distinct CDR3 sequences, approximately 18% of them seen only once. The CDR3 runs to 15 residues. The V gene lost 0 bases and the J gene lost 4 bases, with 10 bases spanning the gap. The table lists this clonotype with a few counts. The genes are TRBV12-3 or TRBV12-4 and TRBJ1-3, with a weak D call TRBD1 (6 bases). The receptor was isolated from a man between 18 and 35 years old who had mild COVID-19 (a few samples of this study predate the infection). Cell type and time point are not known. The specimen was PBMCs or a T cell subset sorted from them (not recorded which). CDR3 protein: CASSLAGGRGNTIYF. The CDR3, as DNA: TGTGCCAGCAGTTTAGCAGGGGGGAGAGGAAACACCATATATTTT.